This is a list of T cell receptor beta chains from one sample in a study of blood T cell repertoires in COVID-19. Libraries were prepared by immunoSEQ multiplex PCR; TCRdb keeps only in-frame clonotypes and omits some of them. The repertoire holds about 30,000 clones, about 70% seen once, with about a sixth in the top ten. Sequencing was done on a sample of peripheral blood. The receptors were gathered from a human donor in a cohort sampled during active COVID-19. Each CDR3 is given with its conserved first and last residue. D genes are given only for firm matches. Not every row has a clone size; where given, it reads once, few, many or a size class.

TRBV19	TRBD2	TRBJ2-1	-	TGTGCCAGTAGTATCCTAAGACTAGCGGGAGAATTTACCGATGAGCAGTTCTTC	CASSILRLAGEFTDEQFF
TRBV10-2	TRBD2	TRBJ2-7	-	TGCGCCAGCAGACCCCCGAGGACTAGCGAAAAGTACGAGCAGTACTTC	CASRPPRTSEKYEQYF
TRBV9	TRBD2	TRBJ2-3	-	TGTGCCAGCAGCGATGCCCGGCGGGGGATAACAGATACGCAGTATTTT	CASSDARRGITDTQYF
TRBV2	-	TRBJ2-7	-	TGTGCCAGCAGTGACGGGGTGGATTCCTACGAGCAGTACTTC	CASSDGVDSYEQYF
TRBV6-5	TRBD2	TRBJ2-1	-	TGTGCCAGCAGTTACGTAGCGGGTCAGCAGTTCTTC	CASSYVAGQQFF
TRBV4-2	-	TRBJ2-1	-	TGTGCCAGCAGCCAAGGTCCAGGGCGCAATGAGCAGTTCTTC	CASSQGPGRNEQFF
TRBV2	-	TRBJ2-7	-	TGTGCCAGCAGGCTGACAGAGGCTTCCTACGAGCAGTACTTC	CASRLTEASYEQYF
TRBV10-1	TRBD2	TRBJ2-1	-	TGCGCCAGCGGTGGGGCTAGCGGGGACTACAATGAGCAGTTCTTC	CASGGASGDYNEQFF
TRBV6-6	TRBD2	TRBJ2-6	-	TGTGCCAGCAGTCAGACCGGGGGGGCCTCTGGGGCCAACGTCCTGACTTTC	CASSQTGGASGANVLTF
TRBV19	-	TRBJ2-7	-	TGTGCCAGTAGTATAGGCGGGACCGCCTACGAGCAGTACTTC	CASSIGGTAYEQYF
TRBV12-5	TRBD2	TRBJ2-1	-	TGTGCTAGTGATGGACAAGTGGGAGGGCCCTCCAATGAGCAGTTCTTC	CASDGQVGGPSNEQFF
TRBV6-2/TRBV6-3	-	TRBJ2-6	-	TGTGCCAGCAGCTTGTATAGCTCTGGGGCCAACGTCCTGACTTTC	CASSLYSSGANVLTF
TRBV12-3/TRBV12-4	-	TRBJ2-3	-	TGTGCCAGCACCAGCCAGGACAGAGGTACGCAGTATTTT	CASTSQDRGTQYF
TRBV19	TRBD2	TRBJ2-1	-	TGTGCCAGTAGAACGGGACTAGCATCCTACAATGAGCAGTTCTTC	CASRTGLASYNEQFF
TRBV28	-	TRBJ1-4	few	TGTGCCAGCAGCCTGGGCCTGGGTGAAAAACTGTTTTTT	CASSLGLGEKLFF
TRBV28	TRBD2	TRBJ2-3	-	TGTGCCAGCAGTTCGGGGACTAGCGGGGGGGATGGAGATACGCAGTATTTT	CASSSGTSGGDGDTQYF
TRBV2	TRBD1	TRBJ2-7	-	TGTGCCAGCAGCGAGGGACAGAGAAATAGCGCGCAGTACTTC	CASSEGQRNSAQYF
TRBV19	TRBD1	TRBJ1-5	-	TGTGCCAGTAGTATCGACAGGGCCCAGCCCCAGCATTTT	CASSIDRAQPQHF
TRBV9	-	TRBJ1-1	-	TGTGCCAGCAGCGTAGAGCCCCTAGGGCAGGGCGCCACTGAAGCTTTCTTT	CASSVEPLGQGATEAFF
TRBV6-2/TRBV6-3	TRBD2	TRBJ2-2	-	TGTGCCAGCAGTCCCCGACTAGCGGGCATGTTCGGGGAGCTGTTTTTT	CASSPRLAGMFGELFF
TRBV12-3/TRBV12-4	-	TRBJ2-7	-	TGTGCCAGCAGATTAGACAGCCACTACGAGCAGTACTTC	CASRLDSHYEQYF
TRBV12-3/TRBV12-4	-	TRBJ1-2	few	TGTGCCAGCAGTTTAAGGGAGGAGTATGGCTACACCTTC	CASSLREEYGYTF
TRBV9	TRBD1	TRBJ2-7	-	TGTGCCAGCAGCGCTTTTCACAGGGGCGAGCAGTACTTC	CASSAFHRGEQYF
TRBV5-1	-	TRBJ1-6	-	TGCGCCAGCAGCGGTGGTAGCTCCTATAATTCACCCCTCCACTTT	CASSGGSSYNSPLHF
TRBV7-9	TRBD1	TRBJ1-4	few	TGTGCCAGCAGCCTAGGACAGGGGAGTGAAAAACTGTTTTTT	CASSLGQGSEKLFF
TRBV28	-	TRBJ2-7	medium-sized	TGTGCCAGCAGTTATACGGTCGAGCAGTACTTC	CASSYTVEQYF
TRBV7-8	-	TRBJ1-2	-	TGTGCCAGCAGCTTAGCGTGGACAGTTGGCTACACCTTC	CASSLAWTVGYTF
TRBV2	TRBD1	TRBJ1-6	-	TGTGCCAGCAGCGGGACAGGAGATAGGTCACCCCTCCACTTT	CASSGTGDRSPLHF
TRBV11-3	-	TRBJ2-7	-	TGTGCCAGCAGCAAGAGCTTCGACAGGAGCTCCTACGAGCAGTACTTC	CASSKSFDRSSYEQYF
TRBV28	TRBD2	TRBJ2-5	few	TGTGCCAGCAGTCCTATTCTTTCGGGGGGATCGTACCAAGAGACCCAGTACTTC	CASSPILSGGSYQETQYF
TRBV18	TRBD2	TRBJ2-1	-	TGTGCCAGCTCACCCCCCTCTAGCGGAGGTGGCAATGAGCAGTTCTTC	CASSPPSSGGGNEQFF
TRBV5-6	TRBD2	TRBJ2-7	once	TGTGCCAGCAGCTTGATGCGGGGGGGCGTCAACGAGCAGTACTTC	CASSLMRGGVNEQYF
TRBV5-1	TRBD1	TRBJ2-5	-	TGCGCCAGCAGCTTGGCGGGACAGGGGGGAGAGACCCAGTACTTC	CASSLAGQGGETQYF
TRBV19	-	TRBJ1-5	few	TGTGCCAGTAGCACAGCGGGTAGCAATCAGCCCCAGCATTTT	CASSTAGSNQPQHF
TRBV7-6	TRBD2	TRBJ2-3	-	TGTGCCAGCAGCTTAGATCGGGGGGGCCAGAGTACGCAGTATTTT	CASSLDRGGQSTQYF
TRBV6-5	-	TRBJ2-7	-	TGTGCCAGCAGTTACTCAGGGGGTGGTGGGCAGTACTTC	CASSYSGGGGQYF
TRBV2	TRBD2	TRBJ2-1	-	TGTGCCAGCCATCCCGGGACTAGCGGGAGCAGGGAGCAGTTCTTC	CASHPGTSGSREQFF
TRBV6-2/TRBV6-3	TRBD2	TRBJ2-1	-	TGTGCCAGCAGTTACTCGAGTGCGGGAGGGCCTTACAATGAGCAGTTCTTC	CASSYSSAGGPYNEQFF
TRBV5-1	TRBD1	TRBJ2-5	-	TGCGCCAGCAGCTCCGTGGACAGGGGGCATGGGACCCAGTACTTC	CASSSVDRGHGTQYF
TRBV6-5	-	TRBJ1-6	few	TGTGCCAGCAGTTACCGAACGGTGAATTCACCCCTCCACTTT	CASSYRTVNSPLHF
TRBV7-2	TRBD1	TRBJ1-2	-	TGTGCCAGCAGCCCCTTAGTAGAGAGGGGGCGCATCTATGGCTACACCTTC	CASSPLVERGRIYGYTF
TRBV5-4	TRBD1	TRBJ1-6	-	TGTGCCAGCAGCATGGGACAGCATAATTCACCCCTCCACTTT	CASSMGQHNSPLHF
TRBV6-4	TRBD1	TRBJ2-3	-	TGTGCCAGCAGTCAAGGACAGGGCGACACAGATACGCAGTATTTT	CASSQGQGDTDTQYF
TRBV7-2	-	TRBJ1-1	-	TGTGCCAGCAGCTTTGACAGAGGAAGAGAAGCTTTCTTT	CASSFDRGREAFF
TRBV29-1	-	TRBJ1-3	once	TGCAGCGTTGTCCAGGGAACTACTGGAAACACCATATATTTT	CSVVQGTTGNTIYF